What follows are 21 T cell receptor beta chains derived from one specimen sequenced in a study of EBV T-cell therapy then PD-1 blockade in nasopharyngeal carcinoma. Time point denoted: 266 days after commencement of treatment, after nivolumab therapy. The treatment denotes: AdE1-LMPpoly-expanded autologous EBV-specific T-cell therapy followed by anti-PD-1 nivolumab. Their target antigens are unknown. Method: immunoSEQ multiplex PCR; TCRdb's copy keeps in-frame clones and lacks some. The data contain tens of thousands of clones, around 84% of them seen just once; the ten biggest clones take up roughly a third. The material was CD8+ T cells from blood, obtained around day 250 from a patient whose treatment included autologous EBV-specific T cells and nivolumab. These receptors all stem from a man aged 40-49 years with nasopharyngeal carcinoma.

The chain couples TRBV4-3 to TRBJ1-1; no reliable D call. This CDR3 is built from 12 residues. Trimming removed 1 base from V and 9 bases from J, with 9 bases in between. The germline V gene has CDR1 LGHNA and CDR2 YSLEER. The CDR3 region is CASSQGGVKAFF. CDR3 coding DNA: TGCGCCAGCAGCCAAGGTGGGGTGAAAGCTTTCTTT.

This sequence joins TRBV4-3 and TRBJ2-3, with D unresolved. CDR1 is LGHNA, CDR2 YSLEER, per germline. Trimming stripped 0 bases from V and 3 bases from J, with 7 bases between. The CDR3 covers 14 residues. The CDR3 nucleotides are TGCGCCAGCAGCCAAGATTCGGTTACAGATACGCAGTATTTT. Protein product: CASSQDSVTDTQYF.

The chain uses TRBV12-3 or TRBV12-4 and TRBJ2-3; D uncertain. The CDR3 is 13 amino acids. Trimming took off 6 bases at V and 2 bases at J, with 9 bases between the two ends. In nucleotides, the CDR3 is TGTGCCAGCAGCCCGGACCCCACAGATACGCAGTATTTT. It is translated as CASSPDPTDTQYF.

V is TRBV5-4 and J is TRBJ1-2, with 12 bases that match TRBD1. This CDR3 is built from 15 residues. Germline CDR1 and CDR2: SGHNT and YYREEE (reference sequence). With 4 bases clipped from V and 5 bases from J, the junction kept 6 bases outside the gene matches. The CDR3 sequence is CASSAGTGGAYGYTF. The CDR3 bases are TGTGCCAGCAGCGCCGGGACAGGGGGCGCTTATGGCTACACCTTC.

The rearrangement links TRBV7-9 to TRBJ2-7, with D perhaps matching TRBD1 (7 bases). This CDR3 contains 16 residues. Trimming left V 2 bases short and J 0 bases short, with 14 bases between. Germline V lookup: CDR1 SEHNR, CDR2 FQNEAQ (reference sequence). CDR3: CASSLPQGGGSYEQYF. The CDR3 bases are TGTGCCAGCAGCTTACCCCAGGGGGGTGGCTCCTACGAGCAGTACTTC.

CDR3 region: CASSLQSSYEQYF. CDR3 bases: TGTGCCAGCAGCTTACAGAGCTCCTACGAGCAGTACTTC. The chain combines TRBV7-9 with TRBJ2-7; no clear D. Trimming took 2 bases from V and 0 from J, leaving 5 bases between them. Germline CDR1 reads SEHNR; CDR2 reads FQNEAQ (reference sequence). The CDR3 has 13 residues.

The chain uses TRBV7-9 and TRBJ1-1; unclear D gene. CDR1 SEHNR and CDR2 FQNEAQ come from the germline V gene (reference sequence). The V and J ends lost 7 bases and 3 bases respectively, with 12 bases between them. This CDR3 has 13 amino acids. CDR3 in amino acids: CASNQLSHTEAFF. The CDR3 DNA follows: TGTGCCAGCAACCAGCTGTCGCACACTGAAGCTTTCTTT.

The gene calls are TRBV5-6 and TRBJ2-7, with D possibly called TRBD1 or TRBD2 (5 bases each). CDR3 length equals 14 residues. Looked up from germline, CDR1 is SGHDT and CDR2 is YYEEEE. The germline V and J ends were trimmed by 0 bases and 0 bases, with 7 bases remaining between them. The CDR3 sequence is CASSLGGASYEQYF. The CDR3 DNA reads TGTGCCAGCAGCTTGGGAGGGGCCTCCTACGAGCAGTACTTC.

The CDR3 DNA reads TGTGCCAGCAGCCTCGGACAGGGGATCTATGGCTACACCTTC. Protein: CASSLGQGIYGYTF. The gene calls are TRBV27 and TRBJ1-2; TRBD1 agrees at 9 bases. The CDR3 covers 14 residues. Germline V CDR1 and CDR2: MNHEY, SMNVEV (reference sequence). The V gene end was trimmed by 6 bases and the J gene end by 4 bases; junction bases not matched to a gene: 6.

This clone came up a few times. CDR3 protein: CASSEGFVGTDTQYF. Here the CDR3 DNA reads TGTGCCAGCAGTGAAGGGTTTGTTGGCACAGATACGCAGTATTTT. The chain couples TRBV6-1 to TRBJ2-3, with D unresolved. This CDR3 spans 15 amino acids. Germline values: CDR1 MNHNS, CDR2 SASEGT. V lost 1 base to trimming and J lost 1 base, with 9 bases between them.

This clone was recorded only once. This sequence joins TRBV19 and TRBJ1-2; D is perhaps TRBD1 (5 bases). The germline gives CDR1 LNHDA, CDR2 SQIVND (reference sequence). This CDR3 is built from 15 residues. Trimming cost V 1 base and J 3 bases, with 12 bases left between them. The CDR3 here is CASSIGAGMDYGYTF. In DNA, the CDR3 is TGTGCCAGTAGTATAGGTGCAGGGATGGACTATGGCTACACCTTC.

The genes are TRBV6-2 or TRBV6-3 and TRBJ2-3, with unresolved D. Germline V lookup: CDR1 MNHEY, CDR2 SVGEGT. V lost 3 bases and J 3 bases, leaving 7 bases between the germline ends. This CDR3 contains 13 residues. CDR3 sequence (DNA): TGTGCCAGCAGTTATTGGTCAACAGATACGCAGTATTTT. Protein sequence: CASSYWSTDTQYF.

This clone was counted a single time. The chain uses TRBV27 and TRBJ1-5; D unclear. The V gene lost 6 bases and the J gene lost 0 bases, with 9 bases spanning the gap. This CDR3 is built from 14 residues. Germline V lookup: CDR1 MNHEY, CDR2 SMNVEV (reference sequence). The CDR3 region is CASSNDGSNQPQHF. Written as DNA, the CDR3 is TGTGCCAGCAGCAACGACGGTAGCAATCAGCCCCAGCATTTT.

The rearrangement uses TRBV27 and TRBJ2-3; weak D call: TRBD2 (6 bases). CDR3 size: 15 residues. The V end lost 1 base, the J end lost 12 bases, and 20 bases lay between the germline ends. Germline V CDR1 and CDR2: MNHEY, SMNVEV (reference sequence). The CDR3 reads CASSLLGAGPLFQYF. Here the CDR3 DNA reads TGTGCCAGCAGTTTATTAGGCGCGGGACCCCTTTTTCAGTATTTT.

This chain uses TRBV27 with TRBJ1-4; TRBD1 might be the D (5 bases). This CDR3 is 16 amino acids long. V lost 2 bases, J lost 10 bases, and 20 bases lay in between. Germline CDR1 reads MNHEY; CDR2 reads SMNVEV (reference sequence). The CDR3 sequence: CASSLRVGREVGKLFF. CDR3 bases: TGTGCCAGCAGTTTAAGGGTTGGCAGGGAGGTCGGAAAACTGTTTTTT.

This clone appeared once. The chain employs TRBV24-1 and TRBJ1-2; TRBD1 might be the D (5 bases). V was cut by 2 bases and J by 8 bases, with 20 bases left in between. This CDR3 spans 16 amino acids. CDR1 is KGHDR, CDR2 SFDVKD, per germline. In DNA form, the CDR3 reads TGTGCCACCAGTGATTCCTTCATAGGGGCAGAAGAAGGCTACACCTTC. Its protein is CATSDSFIGAEEGYTF.

This clone was seen a handful of times. The chain is built from TRBV23-1 and TRBJ1-5, with 9 bases matching TRBD1. TRBV23-1 is an ORF, and what it does is uncertain. After removal of 6 bases from V and 12 bases from J, the junction contained 18 bases not matched to a gene. CDR3 length: 16 amino acids. This CDR3 reads CASSQSRDRVGAVQHF. The CDR3 coding sequence is TGCGCCAGCAGCCAGTCCCGGGACAGGGTCGGTGCGGTCCAGCATTTT.

The V call is TRBV29-1, the J call TRBJ2-5; TRBD1 agrees at 9 bases. In germline, CDR1 is SQVTM, CDR2 ANQGSEA. The CDR3 has 16 amino acids. V was pared by 2 bases and J by 0 bases, with 7 bases of the junction left unmatched. The CDR3 DNA is TGCAGCGTTGAATTCAGGCGGACAGGGGACCAAGAGACCCAGTACTTC. Its translation is CSVEFRRTGDQETQYF.

The chain uses TRBV2 and TRBJ1-4; D gene uncertain. Trimming cost V 5 bases and J 0 bases, with 19 bases left between them. The CDR3 sequence is 18 residues long. Germline CDR1 and CDR2: SNHLY and FYNNEI. The CDR3 sequence is CASSWAPSDGSTNEKLFF. As DNA, the CDR3 is TGTGCCAGCAGTTGGGCCCCGTCCGACGGTTCAACTAATGAAAAACTGTTTTTT.

The CDR3 nucleotides read TGTGCCAGCAGCTTAGGGGACTTTTCCTACAATGAGCAGTTCTTC. It yields the protein CASSLGDFSYNEQFF. The chain has TRBV7-3 and TRBJ2-1; TRBD2 might be the D (6 bases). The germline CDR1 and CDR2 sequences are SGHTA and FQGTGA. This CDR3 has 15 residues. Trimming removed 2 bases at V and 1 base at J, with 9 bases between.

J is TRBJ2-7 and V is TRBV13, with D possibly being TRBD1 (8 bases). The CDR3 sequence is 16 residues long. Germline V lookup: CDR1 PRHDT, CDR2 FYEKMQ (reference sequence). The V end lost 3 bases, the J end lost 7 bases, and 22 bases lay between the germline ends. The DNA for the CDR3 is TGTGCCAGCAGCTTCACCCGTTTAACAGGGGGAGGGGAGCAGTACTTC. It codes for CASSFTRLTGGGEQYF.